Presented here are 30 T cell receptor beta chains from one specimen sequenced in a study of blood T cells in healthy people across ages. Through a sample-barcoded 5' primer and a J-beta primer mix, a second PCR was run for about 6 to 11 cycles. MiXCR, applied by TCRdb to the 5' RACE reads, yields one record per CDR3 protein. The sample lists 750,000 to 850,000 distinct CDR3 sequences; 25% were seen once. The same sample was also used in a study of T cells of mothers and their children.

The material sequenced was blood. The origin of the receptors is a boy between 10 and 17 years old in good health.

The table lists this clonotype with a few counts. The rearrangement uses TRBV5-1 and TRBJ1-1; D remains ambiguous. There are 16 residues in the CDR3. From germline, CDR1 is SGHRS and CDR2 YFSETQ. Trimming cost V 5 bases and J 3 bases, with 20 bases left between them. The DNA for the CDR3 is TGCGCCAGCAGTCAAACCTCAAGCACTAGGGACACTGAAGCTTTCTTT. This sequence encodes CASSQTSSTRDTEAFF.

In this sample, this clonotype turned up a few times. CDR3 nucleotides: TGTGCCAGCAGTTCTCCGACGGGGGGCTACGAGCAGTACTTC. Amino acids: CASSSPTGGYEQYF. This chain joins TRBV11-2 and TRBJ2-7; 7 bases agree with TRBD2. The ends lost 6 bases at V and 3 bases at J; junction bases unmatched: 8. The CDR3 sequence is 14 residues long. Germline V gene data show CDR1 as SGHAT and CDR2 as FQNNGV.

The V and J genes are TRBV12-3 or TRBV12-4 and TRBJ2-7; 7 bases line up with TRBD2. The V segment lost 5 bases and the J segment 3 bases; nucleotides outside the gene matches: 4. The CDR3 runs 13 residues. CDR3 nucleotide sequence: TGTGCCAGCAGTACTCGGGGGGTCTACGAGCAGTACTTC. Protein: CASSTRGVYEQYF.

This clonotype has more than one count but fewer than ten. The CDR3 DNA is TGTGCCAGCAGCCCCTTGCCGCGAGGGGAGACCCAGTACTTC. Amino acids: CASSPLPRGETQYF. The chain links TRBV7-6 to TRBJ2-5, with D perhaps matching TRBD2 (5 bases). The germline CDR1 and CDR2 sequences are SGHVS and FNYEAQ. With 5 bases removed from V and 5 bases from J, the gap between germline ends came to 15 bases. The CDR3 loop spans 14 amino acids.

The CDR3 nucleotides read TGCAGTGCAACGGGGACAGGGTTTGATCAGTTCTTC. Protein sequence: CSATGTGFDQFF. This chain uses TRBV20-1 with TRBJ2-5; 9 bases are shared with TRBD1. The closer fit of TRBJ2-1 to the DNA end suggests the J call may be wrong. The V gene's germline CDR1 is DFQATT and CDR2 SNEGSKA (reference sequence). This CDR3 contains 12 residues.

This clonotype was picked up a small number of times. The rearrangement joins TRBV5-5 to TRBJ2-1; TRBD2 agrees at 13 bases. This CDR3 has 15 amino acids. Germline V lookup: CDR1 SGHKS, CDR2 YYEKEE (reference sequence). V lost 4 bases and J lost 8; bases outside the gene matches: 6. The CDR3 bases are TGTGCCAGCAGCGGTACTAGCGGGGGGGCCGATGAGCAGTTCTTC. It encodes CASSGTSGGADEQFF.

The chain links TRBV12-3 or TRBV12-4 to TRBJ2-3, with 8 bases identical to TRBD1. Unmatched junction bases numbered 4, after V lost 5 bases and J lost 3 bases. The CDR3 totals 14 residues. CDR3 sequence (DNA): TGTGCCAGCAGTCACAGGGGGATTACAGATACGCAGTATTTT. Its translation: CASSHRGITDTQYF.

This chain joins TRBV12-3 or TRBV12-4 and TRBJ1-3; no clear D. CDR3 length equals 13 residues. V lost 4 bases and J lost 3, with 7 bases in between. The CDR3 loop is CASSYRLGNTIYF. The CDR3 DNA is TGTGCCAGCAGTTACCGGCTTGGAAACACCATATATTTT.

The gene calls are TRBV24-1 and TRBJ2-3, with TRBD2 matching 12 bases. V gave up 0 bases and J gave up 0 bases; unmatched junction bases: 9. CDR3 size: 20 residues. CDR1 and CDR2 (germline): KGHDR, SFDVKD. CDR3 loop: CATSDLPTSGRTSSTDTQYF. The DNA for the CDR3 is TGTGCCACCAGTGATTTGCCTACTAGCGGGAGGACCTCTAGCACAGATACGCAGTATTTT.

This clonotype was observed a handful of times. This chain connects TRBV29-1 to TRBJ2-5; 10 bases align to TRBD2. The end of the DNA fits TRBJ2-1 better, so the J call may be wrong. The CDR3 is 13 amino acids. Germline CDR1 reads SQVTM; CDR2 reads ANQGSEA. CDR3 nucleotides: TGCAGCGTTGGAACTAGCGGGAACGATGAGCAGTTCTTC. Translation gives CSVGTSGNDEQFF.

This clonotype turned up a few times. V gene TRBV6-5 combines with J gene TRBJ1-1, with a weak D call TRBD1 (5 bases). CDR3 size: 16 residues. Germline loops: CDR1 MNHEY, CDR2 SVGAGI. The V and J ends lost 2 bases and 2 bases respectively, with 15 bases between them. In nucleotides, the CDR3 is TGTGCCAGCAGTTACGATCGCAGGGCGCATAACACTGAAGCTTTCTTT. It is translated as CASSYDRRAHNTEAFF.

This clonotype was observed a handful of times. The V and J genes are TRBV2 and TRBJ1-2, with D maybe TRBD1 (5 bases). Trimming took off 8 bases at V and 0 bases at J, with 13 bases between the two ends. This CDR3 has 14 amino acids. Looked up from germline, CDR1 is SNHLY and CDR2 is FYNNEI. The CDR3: CASSREGPNYGYTF. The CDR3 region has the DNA TGTGCCAGCTCAAGGGAGGGACCTAACTATGGCTACACCTTC.

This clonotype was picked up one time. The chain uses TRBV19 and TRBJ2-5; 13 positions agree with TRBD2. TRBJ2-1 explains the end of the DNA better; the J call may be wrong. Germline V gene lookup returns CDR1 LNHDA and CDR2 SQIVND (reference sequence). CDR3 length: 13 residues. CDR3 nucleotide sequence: TGTGCCAGTGGAGGACTAGCGGGGGATGAGCAGTTCTTC. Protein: CASGGLAGDEQFF.

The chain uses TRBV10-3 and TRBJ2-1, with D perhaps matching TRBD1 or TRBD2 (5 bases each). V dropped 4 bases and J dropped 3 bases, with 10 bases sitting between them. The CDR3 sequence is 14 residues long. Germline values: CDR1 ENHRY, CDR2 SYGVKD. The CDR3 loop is CAISGGTNYNEQFF. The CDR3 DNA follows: TGTGCCATCAGTGGTGGGACGAACTACAATGAGCAGTTCTTC.

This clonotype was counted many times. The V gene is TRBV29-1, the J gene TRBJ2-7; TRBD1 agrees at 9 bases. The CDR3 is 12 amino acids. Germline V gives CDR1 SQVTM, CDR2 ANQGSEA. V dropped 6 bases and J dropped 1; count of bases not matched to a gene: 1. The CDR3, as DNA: TGCAGCGTACAGGGGGCTTCCTACGAGCAGTACTTC. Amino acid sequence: CSVQGASYEQYF.

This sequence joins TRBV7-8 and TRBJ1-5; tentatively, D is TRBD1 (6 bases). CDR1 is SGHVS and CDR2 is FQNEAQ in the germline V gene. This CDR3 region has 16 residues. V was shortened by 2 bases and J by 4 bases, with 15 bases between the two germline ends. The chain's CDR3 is CASSLQGFERNQPQHF. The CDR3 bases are TGTGCCAGCAGCTTACAGGGGTTTGAACGGAATCAGCCCCAGCATTTT.

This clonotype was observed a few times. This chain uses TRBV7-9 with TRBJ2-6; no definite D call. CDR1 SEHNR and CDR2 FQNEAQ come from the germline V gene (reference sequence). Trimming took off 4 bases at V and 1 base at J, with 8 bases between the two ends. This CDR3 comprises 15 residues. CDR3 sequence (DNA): TGTGCCAGCAGCTGGACCCTATCTGGGGCCAACGTCCTGACTTTC. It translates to CASSWTLSGANVLTF.

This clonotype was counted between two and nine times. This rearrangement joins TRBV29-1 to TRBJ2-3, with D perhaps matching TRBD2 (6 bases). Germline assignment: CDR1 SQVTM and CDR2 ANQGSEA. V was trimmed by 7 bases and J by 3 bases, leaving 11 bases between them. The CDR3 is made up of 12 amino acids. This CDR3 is CSAAGGTDTQYF. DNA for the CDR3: TGCAGCGCCGCCGGGGGAACAGATACGCAGTATTTT.

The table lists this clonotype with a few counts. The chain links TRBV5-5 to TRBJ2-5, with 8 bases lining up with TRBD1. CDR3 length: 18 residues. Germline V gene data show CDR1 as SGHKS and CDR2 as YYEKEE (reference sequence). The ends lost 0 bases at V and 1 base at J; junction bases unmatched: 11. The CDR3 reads CASSLVAWAGGSQETQYF. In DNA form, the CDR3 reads TGTGCCAGCAGCTTGGTGGCTTGGGCAGGGGGCTCCCAAGAGACCCAGTACTTC.

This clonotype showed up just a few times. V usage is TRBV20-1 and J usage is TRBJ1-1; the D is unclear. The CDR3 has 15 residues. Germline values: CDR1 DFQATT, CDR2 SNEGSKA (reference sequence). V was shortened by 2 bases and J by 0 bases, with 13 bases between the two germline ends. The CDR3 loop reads CSARHSADLNTEAFF. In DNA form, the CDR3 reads TGCAGTGCTAGACATTCGGCGGATTTGAACACTGAAGCTTTCTTT.

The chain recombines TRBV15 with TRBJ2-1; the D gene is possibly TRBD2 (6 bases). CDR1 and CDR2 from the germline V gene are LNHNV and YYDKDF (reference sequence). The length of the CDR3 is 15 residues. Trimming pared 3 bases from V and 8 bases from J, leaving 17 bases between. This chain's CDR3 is CATSRDTTSFDEQFF. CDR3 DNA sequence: TGTGCCACCAGCAGGGACACCACTAGCTTCGATGAGCAGTTCTTC.

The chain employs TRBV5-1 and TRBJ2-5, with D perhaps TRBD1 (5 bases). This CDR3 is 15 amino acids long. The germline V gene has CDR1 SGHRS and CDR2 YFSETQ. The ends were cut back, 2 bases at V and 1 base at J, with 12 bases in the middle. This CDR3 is CASSFQGTTQETQYF. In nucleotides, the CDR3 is TGCGCCAGCAGCTTCCAGGGAACTACCCAAGAGACCCAGTACTTC.

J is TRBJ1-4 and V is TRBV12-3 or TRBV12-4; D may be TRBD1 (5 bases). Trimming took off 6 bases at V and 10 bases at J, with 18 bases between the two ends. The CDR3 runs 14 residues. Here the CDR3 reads CASSGPIGGRKLFF. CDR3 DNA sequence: TGTGCCAGCAGCGGGCCAATTGGGGGTCGAAAACTGTTTTTT.

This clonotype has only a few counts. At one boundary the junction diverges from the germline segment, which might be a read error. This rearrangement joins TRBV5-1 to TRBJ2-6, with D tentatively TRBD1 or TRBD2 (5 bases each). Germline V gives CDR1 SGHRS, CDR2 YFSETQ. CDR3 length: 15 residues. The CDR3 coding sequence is TGCGCCAGCAGCCCCCAGGGCGCTGGGGGCAACGTCCTGACTTTC. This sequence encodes CASSPQGAGGNVLTF.

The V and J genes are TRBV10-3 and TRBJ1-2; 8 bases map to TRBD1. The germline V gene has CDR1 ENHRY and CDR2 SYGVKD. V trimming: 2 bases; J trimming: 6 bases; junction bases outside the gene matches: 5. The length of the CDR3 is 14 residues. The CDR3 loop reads CAISEPLDRDGYTF. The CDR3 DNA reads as TGTGCCATCAGTGAGCCGTTGGACAGGGATGGCTACACCTTC.

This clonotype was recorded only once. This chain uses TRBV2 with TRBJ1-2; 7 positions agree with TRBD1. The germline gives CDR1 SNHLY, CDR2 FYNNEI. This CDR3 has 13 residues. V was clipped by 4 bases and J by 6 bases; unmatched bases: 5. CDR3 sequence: CASSARGGDGYTF. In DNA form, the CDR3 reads TGTGCCAGCAGTGCCAGAGGGGGCGATGGCTACACCTTC.

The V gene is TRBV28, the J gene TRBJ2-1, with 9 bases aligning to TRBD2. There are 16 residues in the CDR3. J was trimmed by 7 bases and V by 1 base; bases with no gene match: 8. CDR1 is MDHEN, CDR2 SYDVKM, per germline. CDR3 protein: CASSLSASGIGNEQFF. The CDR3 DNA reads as TGTGCCAGCAGTTTATCGGCTAGCGGGATTGGAAATGAGCAGTTCTTC.

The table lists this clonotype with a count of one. This CDR3 reads CASSGTSLSYEQYF. CDR3 DNA: TGTGCCAGCTCAGGGACAAGCCTTTCCTACGAGCAGTACTTC. The chain joins TRBV18 to TRBJ2-7, with D possibly TRBD1 on 6 matching bases. The CDR3 is made up of 14 amino acids. The V end was cut by 5 bases, the J end by 1 base, with 12 bases between. The germline gives CDR1 KGHSH, CDR2 LQKENI.

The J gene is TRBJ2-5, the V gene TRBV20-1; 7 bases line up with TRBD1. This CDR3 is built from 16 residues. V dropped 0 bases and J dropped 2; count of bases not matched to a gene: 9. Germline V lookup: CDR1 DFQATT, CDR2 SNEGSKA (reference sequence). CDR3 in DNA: TGCAGTGCTAGAGATTTTAAGGGGGCCCCTCAAGAGACCCAGTACTTC. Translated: CSARDFKGAPQETQYF.

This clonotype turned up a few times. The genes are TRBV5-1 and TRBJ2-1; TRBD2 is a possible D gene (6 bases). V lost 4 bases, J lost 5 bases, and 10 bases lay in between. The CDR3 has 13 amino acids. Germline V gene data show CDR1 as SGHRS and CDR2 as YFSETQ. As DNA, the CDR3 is TGCGCCAGCAGCGCGGGGATGGACAATGAGCAGTTCTTC. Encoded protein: CASSAGMDNEQFF.